This TCR beta chain was identified during a study of blood T cell repertoires in COVID-19. Across the whole study: Material from acute and convalescent COVID-19 was sourced from the United States, Italy and Spain. The analysed material was cDNA or gDNA that came from T cells, B-cell-depleted T cells, or PBMCs.

The germline V and J ends were trimmed by 5 bases and 4 bases, with 18 bases remaining between them. The CDR3 sequence is 16 residues long. Germline CDR1 and CDR2: SGHVS and FQNEAQ. Source study methods: Quantification of nucleated cells was approximated via reference gene primer amplification. Sequencing used immunoSEQ multiplex PCR; TCRdb keeps in-frame clones, though not all of them. V and J calls and clone size are given by that table; D and trimming were obtained from the DNA. The repertoire holds roughly 190,000 clones, with under 85% as singletons. The chain uses TRBV7-8 and TRBJ1-3; D might be TRBD1 (5 bases). The source is a woman in her forties with acute or convalescent COVID-19. The specimen sequenced was peripheral blood. This CDR3 reads CASSPMGRGSGNTIYF. The CDR3 DNA is TGTGCCAGCAGCCCCATGGGGAGGGGATCGGGAAACACCATATATTTT. Based on the CDR3 plus reference TRBV7-8 and TRBJ1-3, the full variable domain is GAGVSQSPRYKVAKRGQDVALRCDPISGHVSLFWYQQALGQGPEFLTYFQNEAQLDKSGLPSDRFFAERPEGSVSTLKIQRTQQEDSAVYLCASSPMGRGSGNTIYFGEGSWLTVV.